This note documents a single TCR beta chain sequence. This specimen belongs to a study of blood T cell repertoires in COVID-19. The CDR3 has 14 amino acids. J was trimmed by 4 bases and V by 6 bases; bases with no gene match: 3. CDR1 and CDR2 (germline): SNHLY, FYNNEI. Produced via immunoSEQ multiplex PCR; TCRdb's table is partial and in-frame only. The profile shows over 250,000 clones, under 90% of them singletons. The sequence was obtained from a woman aged 55-69 years who had recovered from COVID-19. The specimen was PBMCs or T cells enriched from blood (not recorded which). This rearrangement joins TRBV2 to TRBJ1-5; the match to TRBD1 covers 10 bases. The CDR3 bases are TGTGCCAGCAGACGGGGACAGGGGAATCAGCCCCAGCATTTT. It encodes CASRRGQGNQPQHF.